The 2 T cell receptor beta chains given below trace back to one sample, sequenced in a study of blood T cells in healthy people across ages. Primers used in a second PCR of about 7 to 12 cycles were a sample-barcoded 5' primer and a J-beta primer mix. TCRdb recomputed calls from the 5' RACE reads with MiXCR, one row per CDR3 protein. The sample records approximately 800,000 distinct CDR3 sequences, around 34% being singletons. Source material: blood. The source of these receptors is a man aged 18 to 30 in good health.

This clonotype was recorded many times. V is TRBV15 and J is TRBJ2-3; D assignment may be TRBD1 or TRBD2 (5 bases each). CDR1 is LNHNV, CDR2 YYDKDF, per germline (reference sequence). V lost 4 bases and J lost 6, with 8 bases in between. CDR3 length equals 12 residues. As DNA, the CDR3 is TGTGCCACCAGCAAAGAGGGGGATACGCAGTATTTT. Translation gives CATSKEGDTQYF.

In this sample, this clonotype turned up a few times. This chain links TRBV11-1 with TRBJ1-1; 9 bases fit TRBD1. This CDR3 region has 15 residues. Per germline, CDR1 SGHAT and CDR2 FQDESV (reference sequence). V lost 6 bases and J lost 1; bases outside the gene matches: 6. The CDR3 DNA reads TGTGCCAGCAGGTTGGAACAGGGGGCGAACACTGAAGCTTTCTTT. This translates into CASRLEQGANTEAFF.